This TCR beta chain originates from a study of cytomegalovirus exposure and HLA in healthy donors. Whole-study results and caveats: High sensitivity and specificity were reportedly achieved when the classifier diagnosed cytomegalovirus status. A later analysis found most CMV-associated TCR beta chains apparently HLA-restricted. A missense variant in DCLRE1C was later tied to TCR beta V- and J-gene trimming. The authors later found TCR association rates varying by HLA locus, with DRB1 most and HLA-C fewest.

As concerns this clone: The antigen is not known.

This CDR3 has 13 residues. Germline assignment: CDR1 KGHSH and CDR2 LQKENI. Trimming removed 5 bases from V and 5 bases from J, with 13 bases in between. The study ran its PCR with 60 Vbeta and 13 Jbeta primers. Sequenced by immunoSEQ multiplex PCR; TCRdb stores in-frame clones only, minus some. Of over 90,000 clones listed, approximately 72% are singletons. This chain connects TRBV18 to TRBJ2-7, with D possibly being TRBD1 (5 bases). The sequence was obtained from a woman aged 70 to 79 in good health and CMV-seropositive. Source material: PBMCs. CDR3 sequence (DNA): TGTGCCAGCTCAGCTCAGGGTCGCGACGAGCAGTACTTC. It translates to CASSAQGRDEQYF. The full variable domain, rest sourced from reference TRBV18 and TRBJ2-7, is NAGVMQNPRHLVRRRGQEARLRCSPMKGHSHVYWYRQLPEEGLKFMVYLQKENIIDESGMPKERFSAEFPKEGPSILRIQQVVRGDSAAYFCASSAQGRDEQYFGPGTRLTVT.